This T cell receptor (beta chain) was sequenced for a study of blood T cells in healthy people across ages. Study-level points and caveats: Those diversity estimates obtained from one million T cells were thought to be underestimates.

This CDR3 is built from 16 residues. Germline V gene sequence: CDR1 MNHEY, CDR2 SMNVEV (reference sequence). With V trimmed by 2 bases and J by 2 bases, 8 bases remained unmatched. The table lists this clonotype with a few counts. The target antigen is unknown. The sample, about 9.7 milliliters of peripheral blood, was drawn from each donor. For the second PCR, which ran for about 7 to 11 cycles, a sample-barcoded 5' primer and a J-beta primer mix were used. A template-switch adaptor with 12 random nucleotides tagged each cDNA molecule. One entry per CDR3 protein results from TCRdb running MiXCR on the 5' RACE reads. The data contain roughly 1.6 million distinct CDR3 sequences, 34% of them singletons.

This receptor was identified in a woman aged 25 to 45 in good health. Sequences were obtained from blood. The chain links TRBV27 to TRBJ2-7, with 8 bases identical to TRBD2. The CDR3 sequence is CASSLMAGLGPYEQYF. CDR3 DNA: TGTGCCAGCAGTTTAATGGCGGGACTAGGGCCCTACGAGCAGTACTTC.